This T cell receptor (beta chain) was found in a study of identifying expanded T cells in peripheral blood. This CDR3 contains 16 residues. Trimming shortened V by 5 bases and J by 3 bases, and 17 bases separated the two germline ends. Germline V gives CDR1 SNHLY, CDR2 FYNNEI. Clones were sequenced by immunoSEQ multiplex PCR, and TCRdb holds only the in-frame ones, with some missing. The data contain about 100,000 clones, over 70% of them singletons. Sequencing was done on a sample of blood. The receptor was isolated from a person aged 18 to 69 in good health. The chain has TRBV2 and TRBJ1-3; possible D gene TRBD1, 6 bases. For the CDR3, the DNA is TGTGCCAGCAGTCCCTTTCAGGGGAGAGGTGGAAACACCATATATTTT. Amino acids: CASSPFQGRGGNTIYF.